This entry is about one TCR beta chain. A second roughly 7 to 12 cycle PCR used barcoded and J-beta primers. Using its own MiXCR run on the 5' RACE reads, TCRdb lists one record per CDR3 protein. The sample lists 2 million or so distinct CDR3 sequences; 40% to 55% were seen once. The CDR3 loop spans 18 amino acids. V was clipped by 1 base and J by 8 bases; unmatched bases: 18. The germline gives CDR1 SGDLS, CDR2 YYNGEE. This specimen belongs to a study of blood T cells in healthy people across ages. The clonotype originates from a woman between 40 and 50 years old in good health. The sequenced material came from blood. The chain uses TRBV9 and TRBJ1-2, with TRBD1 identical over 9 bases. The CDR3 DNA reads TGTGCCAGCAGCGTATCCCTGGGACAGGGCCCTTCTTTTGGAGGCTACACCTTC. It encodes CASSVSLGQGPSFGGYTF.